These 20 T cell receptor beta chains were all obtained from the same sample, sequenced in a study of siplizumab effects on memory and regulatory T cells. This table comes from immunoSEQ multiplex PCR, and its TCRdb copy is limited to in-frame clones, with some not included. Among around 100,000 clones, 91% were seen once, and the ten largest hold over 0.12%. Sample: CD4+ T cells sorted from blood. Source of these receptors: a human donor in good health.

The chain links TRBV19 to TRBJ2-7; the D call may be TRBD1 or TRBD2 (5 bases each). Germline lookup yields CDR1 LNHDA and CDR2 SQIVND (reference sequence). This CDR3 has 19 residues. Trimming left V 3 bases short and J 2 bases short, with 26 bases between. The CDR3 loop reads CASSMLSAGRGGRTYEQYF. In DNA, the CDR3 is TGTGCCAGTAGTATGTTGTCGGCAGGGCGAGGAGGCAGGACCTACGAGCAGTACTTC.

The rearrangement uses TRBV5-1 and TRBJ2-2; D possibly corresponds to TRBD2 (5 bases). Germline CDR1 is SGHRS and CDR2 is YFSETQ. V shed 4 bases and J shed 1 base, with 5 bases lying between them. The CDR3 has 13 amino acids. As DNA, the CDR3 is TGCGCCAGCAGCAGCGGGAACACCGGGGAGCTGTTTTTT. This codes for CASSSGNTGELFF.

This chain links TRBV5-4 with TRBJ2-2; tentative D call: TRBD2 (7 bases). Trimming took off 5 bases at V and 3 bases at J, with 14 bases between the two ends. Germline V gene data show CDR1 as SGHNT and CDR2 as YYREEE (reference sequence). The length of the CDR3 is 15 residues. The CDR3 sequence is CASSPQGRDTGELFF. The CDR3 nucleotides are TGTGCCAGCAGTCCGCAGGGGAGGGACACCGGGGAGCTGTTTTTT.

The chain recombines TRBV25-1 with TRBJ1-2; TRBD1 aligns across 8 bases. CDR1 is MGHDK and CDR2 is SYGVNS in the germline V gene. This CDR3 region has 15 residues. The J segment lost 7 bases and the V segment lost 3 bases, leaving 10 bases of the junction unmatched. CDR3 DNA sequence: TGTGCCAGCAGTGACCCCGGACAGGGAAGGAGTGGCTACACCTTC. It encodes CASSDPGQGRSGYTF.

The CDR3 region has the DNA TGTGCCAGCAGTTGGACAGGGGATAGTAATTCACCCCTCCACTTT. This sequence encodes CASSWTGDSNSPLHF. The rearrangement joins TRBV28 to TRBJ1-6; 9 bases agree with TRBD1. CDR1 is MDHEN and CDR2 is SYDVKM in the germline V gene. The V segment lost 4 bases and the J segment 6 bases; nucleotides outside the gene matches: 4. The CDR3 covers 15 residues.

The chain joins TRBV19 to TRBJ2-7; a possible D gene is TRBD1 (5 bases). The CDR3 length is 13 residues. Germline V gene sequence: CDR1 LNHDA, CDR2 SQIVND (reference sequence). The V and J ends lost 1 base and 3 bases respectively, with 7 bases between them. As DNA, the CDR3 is TGTGCCAGTAGTATAGGGACATACTACGAGCAGTACTTC. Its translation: CASSIGTYYEQYF.

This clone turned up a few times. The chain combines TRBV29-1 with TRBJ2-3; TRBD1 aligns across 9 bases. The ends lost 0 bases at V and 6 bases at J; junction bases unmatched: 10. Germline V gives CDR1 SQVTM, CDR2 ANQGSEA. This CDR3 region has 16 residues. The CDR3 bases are TGCAGCGTTGAAGATTCGGGACAGGGAAGTTGGGATACGCAGTATTTT. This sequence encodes CSVEDSGQGSWDTQYF.

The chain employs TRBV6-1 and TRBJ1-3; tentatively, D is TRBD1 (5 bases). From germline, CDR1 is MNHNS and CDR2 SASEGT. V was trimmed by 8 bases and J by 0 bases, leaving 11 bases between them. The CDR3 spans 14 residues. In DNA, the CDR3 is TGTGCCAGCGTCAGGGATCCCTCTGGAAACACCATATATTTT. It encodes CASVRDPSGNTIYF.

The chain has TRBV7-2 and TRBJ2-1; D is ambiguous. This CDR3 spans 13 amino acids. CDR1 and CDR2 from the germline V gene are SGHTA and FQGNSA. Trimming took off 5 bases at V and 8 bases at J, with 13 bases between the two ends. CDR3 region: CASSPKGRDEQFF. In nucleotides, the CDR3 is TGTGCCAGCAGCCCAAAGGGTCGCGATGAGCAGTTCTTC.

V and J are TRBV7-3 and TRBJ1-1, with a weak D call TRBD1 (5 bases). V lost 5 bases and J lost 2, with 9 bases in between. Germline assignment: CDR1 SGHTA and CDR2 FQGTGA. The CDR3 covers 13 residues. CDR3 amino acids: CASSVQENTEAFF. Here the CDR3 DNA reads TGTGCCAGCAGCGTACAGGAAAACACTGAAGCTTTCTTT.

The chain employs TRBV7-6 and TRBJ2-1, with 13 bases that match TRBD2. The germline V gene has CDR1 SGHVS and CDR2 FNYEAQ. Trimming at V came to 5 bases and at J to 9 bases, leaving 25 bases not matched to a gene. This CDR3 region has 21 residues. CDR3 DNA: TGTGCCAGCAGCCCACCAGCGAAACTAGCGGGGGGGCCGTATCGGGTCTTTGAGCAGTTCTTC. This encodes CASSPPAKLAGGPYRVFEQFF.

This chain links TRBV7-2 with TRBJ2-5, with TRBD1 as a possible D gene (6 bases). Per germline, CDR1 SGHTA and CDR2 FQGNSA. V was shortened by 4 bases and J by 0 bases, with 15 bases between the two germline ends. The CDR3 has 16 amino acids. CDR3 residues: CASSSGQLGYQETQYF. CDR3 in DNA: TGTGCCAGCAGCTCAGGACAGTTAGGGTACCAAGAGACCCAGTACTTC.

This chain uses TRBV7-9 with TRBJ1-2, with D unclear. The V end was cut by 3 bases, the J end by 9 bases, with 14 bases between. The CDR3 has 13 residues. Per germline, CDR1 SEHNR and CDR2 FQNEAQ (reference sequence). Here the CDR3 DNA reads TGTGCCAGCAGCTTCCCGGATCGGAATAGCTACACCTTC. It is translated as CASSFPDRNSYTF.

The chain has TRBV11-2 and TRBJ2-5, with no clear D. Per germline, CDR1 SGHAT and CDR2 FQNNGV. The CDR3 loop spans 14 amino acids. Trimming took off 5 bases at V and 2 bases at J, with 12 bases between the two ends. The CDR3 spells CASSPSAAQETQYF. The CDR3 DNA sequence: TGTGCCAGCAGCCCCTCCGCCGCACAAGAGACCCAGTACTTC.

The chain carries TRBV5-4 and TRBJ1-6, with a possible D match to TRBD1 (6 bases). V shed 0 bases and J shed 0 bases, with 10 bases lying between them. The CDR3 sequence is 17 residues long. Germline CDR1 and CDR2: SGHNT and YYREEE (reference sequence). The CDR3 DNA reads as TGTGCCAGCAGCTTGGGGGGGGCGGGCTCCTATAATTCACCCCTCCACTTT. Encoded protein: CASSLGGAGSYNSPLHF.

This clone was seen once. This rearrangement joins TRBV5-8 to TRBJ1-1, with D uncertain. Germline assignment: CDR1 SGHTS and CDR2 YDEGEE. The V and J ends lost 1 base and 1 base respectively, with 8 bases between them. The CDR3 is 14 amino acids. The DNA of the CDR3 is TGTGCCAGCAGCTTGTGGTTGGCGAACACTGAAGCTTTCTTT. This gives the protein CASSLWLANTEAFF.

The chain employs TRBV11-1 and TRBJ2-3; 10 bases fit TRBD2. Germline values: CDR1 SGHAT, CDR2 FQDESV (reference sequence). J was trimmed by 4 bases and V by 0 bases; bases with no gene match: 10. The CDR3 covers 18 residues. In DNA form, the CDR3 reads TGTGCCAGCAGCTTAGCGGCTCGGAGCGGGGGGGCGTCAGATACGCAGTATTTT. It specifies CASSLAARSGGASDTQYF.

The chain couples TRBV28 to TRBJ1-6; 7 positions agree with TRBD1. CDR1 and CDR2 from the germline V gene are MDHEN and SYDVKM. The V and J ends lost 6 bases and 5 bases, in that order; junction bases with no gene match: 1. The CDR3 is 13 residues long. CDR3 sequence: CASRTGDNSPLHF. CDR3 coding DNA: TGTGCCAGCAGAACAGGGGATAATTCACCCCTCCACTTT.

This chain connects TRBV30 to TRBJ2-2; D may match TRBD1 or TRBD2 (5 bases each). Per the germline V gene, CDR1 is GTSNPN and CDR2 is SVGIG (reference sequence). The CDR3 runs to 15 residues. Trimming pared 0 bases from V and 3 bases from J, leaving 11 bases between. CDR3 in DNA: TGTGCCTGGAGTGTGTCCGGGACCCACACCGGGGAGCTGTTTTTT. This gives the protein CAWSVSGTHTGELFF. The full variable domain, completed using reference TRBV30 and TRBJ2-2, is SQTIHQWPATLVQPVGSPLSLECTVEGTSNPNLYWYRQAAGRGLQLLFYSVGIGQISSEVPQNLSASRPQDRQFILSSKKLLLSDSGFYLCAWSVSGTHTGELFFGEGSRLTVL.

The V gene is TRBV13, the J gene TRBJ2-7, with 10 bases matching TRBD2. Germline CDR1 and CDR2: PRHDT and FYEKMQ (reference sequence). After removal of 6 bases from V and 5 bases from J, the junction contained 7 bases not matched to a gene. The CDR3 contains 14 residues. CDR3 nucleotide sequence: TGTGCCAGCAGGCGAGCGGGGGGGCGCAACGAGCAGTACTTC. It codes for CASRRAGGRNEQYF.